These 23 T cell receptor beta chains share one sample of origin, sequenced in a study of OX40 agonist ivuxolimab in advanced cancers. Assay: immunoSEQ multiplex PCR; the TCRdb copy retains only in-frame clones and omits some. The sample lists fewer than 65,000 clones; around 82% were seen once. This specimen was CD4+ or CD8+ T cells sorted from blood, taken in a trial of the OX40 agonist ivuxolimab. These receptors originate from an adult with an advanced solid tumor such as melanoma, head and neck, liver or kidney cancer.

V usage is TRBV28 and J usage is TRBJ1-6; 7 nucleotides agree with TRBD1. Germline CDR1 and CDR2: MDHEN and SYDVKM. V trimming: 6 bases; J trimming: 9 bases; junction bases outside the gene matches: 14. CDR3 size: 16 residues. CDR3 sequence: CASSPPGGGVSSPLHF. DNA for the CDR3: TGTGCCAGCAGCCCCCCCGGAGGGGGCGTTAGTTCACCCCTCCACTTT.

The gene calls are TRBV5-1 and TRBJ1-1, with D perhaps TRBD1 (5 bases). The CDR3 totals 14 residues. V shed 0 bases and J shed 5 bases, with 11 bases lying between them. CDR1 and CDR2 from the germline V gene are SGHRS and YFSETQ. CDR3 residues: CASSLAGRGTEAFF. Written as DNA, the CDR3 is TGCGCCAGCAGCTTGGCGGGCCGGGGGACTGAAGCTTTCTTT.

The chain joins TRBV18 to TRBJ1-4; D not resolved. Germline CDR1 is KGHSH and CDR2 is LQKENI. CDR3 length: 17 residues. V dropped 3 bases and J dropped 0 bases, with 14 bases sitting between them. The CDR3: CASSPVLSHATNEKLFF. Written as DNA, the CDR3 is TGTGCCAGCTCACCCGTCCTGAGTCATGCAACTAATGAAAAACTGTTTTTT. Using reference TRBV18 and TRBJ1-4 for the parts outside the CDR3, the full variable domain is NAGVMQNPRHLVRRRGQEARLRCSPMKGHSHVYWYRQLPEEGLKFMVYLQKENIIDESGMPKERFSAEFPKEGPSILRIQQVVRGDSAAYFCASSPVLSHATNEKLFFGSGTQLSVL.

This chain's CDR3 is CASSPKSAGSNYGYTF. The CDR3 DNA reads as TGTGCCAGCTCTCCTAAGTCCGCAGGGAGCAACTATGGCTACACCTTC. V usage is TRBV18 and J usage is TRBJ1-2; D is possibly TRBD1 (5 bases). V was trimmed by 6 bases and J by 2 bases, leaving 19 bases between them. The CDR3 consists of 16 residues. CDR1 is KGHSH and CDR2 is LQKENI in the germline V gene. Combining the CDR3 with reference TRBV18 and TRBJ1-2 gives the whole variable domain NAGVMQNPRHLVRRRGQEARLRCSPMKGHSHVYWYRQLPEEGLKFMVYLQKENIIDESGMPKERFSAEFPKEGPSILRIQQVVRGDSAAYFCASSPKSAGSNYGYTFGSGTRLTVV.

This clone was observed once. The V gene is TRBV18, the J gene TRBJ1-5; D is possibly TRBD1 (5 bases). From germline, CDR1 is KGHSH and CDR2 LQKENI. The CDR3 is made up of 14 amino acids. V lost 2 bases to trimming and J lost 4 bases, with 9 bases between them. The DNA of the CDR3 is TGTGCCAGCTCACCAGAGGGGTATAATCAGCCCCAGCATTTT. It translates to CASSPEGYNQPQHF.

V usage is TRBV18 and J usage is TRBJ1-5, with TRBD1 identical over 7 bases. The CDR3 length is 18 residues. Germline V gene lookup returns CDR1 KGHSH and CDR2 LQKENI. The J segment lost 0 bases and the V segment lost 2 bases, leaving 10 bases of the junction unmatched. The CDR3 spells CASSPFPGTVSSNQPQHF. The DNA of the CDR3 is TGTGCCAGCTCACCATTCCCCGGGACAGTAAGTAGCAATCAGCCCCAGCATTTT.

This clone has a single count. The chain combines TRBV5-5 with TRBJ1-5; D remains ambiguous. Between the trimmed V and J ends, which lost 6 bases and 0 bases, there was a span of 13 bases. CDR3 size: 15 residues. Germline CDR1 SGHKS, CDR2 YYEKEE (reference sequence). CDR3 loop: CASNEGDYSNQPQHF. In nucleotides, the CDR3 is TGTGCCAGCAATGAAGGAGATTATAGCAATCAGCCCCAGCATTTT.

The chain has TRBV4-3 and TRBJ2-3; TRBD2 is a possible D gene (5 bases). The V end was cut by 0 bases, the J end by 0 bases, with 10 bases between. The CDR3 contains 16 residues. Germline loops: CDR1 LGHNA, CDR2 YSLEER. CDR3 nucleotides: TGCGCCAGCAGCCAAGATTTGGACTTAAGCACAGATACGCAGTATTTT. Protein sequence: CASSQDLDLSTDTQYF.

V is TRBV5-4 and J is TRBJ2-7, with TRBD2 matching over 13 bases. Germline CDR1 reads SGHNT; CDR2 reads YYREEE (reference sequence). The junction had 4 bases not matched to a gene; V was cut back by 4 bases and J by 3 bases. The CDR3 sequence is 15 residues long. The CDR3: CASSIGTSGVYEQYF. For the CDR3, the DNA is TGTGCCAGCAGCATCGGGACTAGCGGGGTCTACGAGCAGTACTTC. The whole variable domain, filled in from reference TRBV5-4 and TRBJ2-7, reads ETGVTQSPTHLIKTRGQQVTLRCSSQSGHNTVSWYQQALGQGPQFIFQYYREEENGRGNFPPRFSGLQFPNYSSELNVNALELDDSALYLCASSIGTSGVYEQYFGPGTRLTVT.

The chain couples TRBV5-1 to TRBJ1-4; unclear D gene. CDR1 and CDR2 (germline): SGHRS, YFSETQ. This CDR3 has 15 amino acids. The V end was cut by 5 bases, the J end by 4 bases, with 15 bases between. CDR3 in amino acids: CASRTDGGVNEKLFF. The CDR3 nucleotides read TGCGCCAGCAGGACGGACGGAGGAGTTAATGAAAAACTGTTTTTT.

This clone has only a few counts. The V call is TRBV19, the J call TRBJ1-5; 7 positions agree with TRBD1. The CDR3 has 13 amino acids. CDR1 and CDR2 from the germline V gene are LNHDA and SQIVND (reference sequence). The V segment lost 9 bases and the J segment 2 bases; nucleotides outside the gene matches: 4. CDR3 sequence reads: CASKDRGNQPQHF. CDR3 nucleotides: TGTGCCAGCAAAGACAGGGGCAATCAGCCCCAGCATTTT.

V is TRBV7-9 and J is TRBJ1-1, with unresolved D. The CDR3 sequence is 15 residues long. The V gene's germline CDR1 is SEHNR and CDR2 FQNEAQ (reference sequence). V lost 5 bases to trimming and J lost 0 bases, with 13 bases between them. CDR3 nucleotides: TGTGCCAGCAGCCCGCGGTACACAATGAACACTGAAGCTTTCTTT. This codes for CASSPRYTMNTEAFF.

Comments on this clone: This sample also contains other DNA sequences that code for the same CDR3. This sequence joins TRBV29-1 and TRBJ2-1; D perhaps matches TRBD1 (5 bases). The germline V gene has CDR1 SQVTM and CDR2 ANQGSEA. The CDR3 has 13 residues. The V end lost 3 bases, the J end lost 6 bases, and 12 bases lay between the germline ends. The CDR3 DNA reads as TGCAGCGTTGACAGCAGGGCCTTCAATGAGCAGTTCTTC. Its translation: CSVDSRAFNEQFF.

The J gene is TRBJ2-5, the V gene TRBV7-2; D is possibly TRBD1 or TRBD2 (6 bases each). The CDR3 length is 16 residues. CDR1 is SGHTA and CDR2 is FQGNSA in the germline V gene. Trimming removed 6 bases from V and 5 bases from J, with 22 bases in between. CDR3 nucleotides: TGTGCCAGCAGTAGGGTCGGGACTCCCCAGGGGGAGACCCAGTACTTC. Translated, it gives CASSRVGTPQGETQYF.

This chain connects TRBV10-3 to TRBJ2-2, with 7 bases that match TRBD2. With 3 bases clipped from V and 7 bases from J, the junction kept 8 bases outside the gene matches. This CDR3 contains 15 residues. Germline lookup yields CDR1 ENHRY and CDR2 SYGVKD. Here the CDR3 DNA reads TGTGCCATCAGTGACGGCGGGGGACGGGGCGGGGAGCTGTTTTTT. Its protein product is CAISDGGGRGGELFF.

V is TRBV7-3 and J is TRBJ2-1; 10 nucleotides match TRBD1. V was clipped by 5 bases and J by 7 bases; unmatched bases: 11. The CDR3 extends over 16 amino acids. Germline V gene data show CDR1 as SGHTA and CDR2 as FQGTGA. CDR3 DNA: TGTGCCAGCAGCGTATACGCCGGGACAGGGGATAATGAGCAGTTCTTC. Translated, it gives CASSVYAGTGDNEQFF.

The chain has TRBV18 and TRBJ2-7; D is ambiguous. There are 15 residues in the CDR3. The germline V gene encodes CDR1 KGHSH and CDR2 LQKENI. Trimming left V 0 bases short and J 5 bases short, with 14 bases between. The CDR3 coding sequence is TGTGCCAGCTCACCACCGTCACTCCCTGGCCACGAGCAGTACTTC. Amino acid sequence: CASSPPSLPGHEQYF.

CDR3 in DNA: TGTGCCTGGACAAGGGGGCTCTACAATGAGCAGTTCTTC. Translated, it gives CAWTRGLYNEQFF. The chain carries TRBV30 and TRBJ2-1, with 7 bases fitting TRBD1. From germline, CDR1 is GTSNPN and CDR2 SVGIG (reference sequence). The junction had 3 bases not matched to a gene; V was cut back by 4 bases and J by 3 bases. The CDR3 is made up of 13 amino acids.

The chain carries TRBV6-6 and TRBJ1-2; D is unclear. V lost 4 bases and J lost 4, with 10 bases in between. This CDR3 contains 13 residues. CDR1 and CDR2 from the germline V gene are MNHNY and SVGAGI (reference sequence). Here the CDR3 DNA reads TGTGCCAGCAGTTCTCAGGTCGCCTATGGCTACACCTTC. Residues: CASSSQVAYGYTF.

This clone was seen a single time. The V call is TRBV5-1, the J call TRBJ2-7, with unresolved D. CDR3 size: 15 residues. Germline lookup yields CDR1 SGHRS and CDR2 YFSETQ. Trimming removed 4 bases at V and 4 bases at J, with 18 bases between. CDR3 loop: CASSPYLFDPYEQYF. CDR3 DNA: TGCGCCAGCAGCCCCTACTTATTCGACCCGTACGAGCAGTACTTC.

As regards this clone: One junction end disagrees with the germline gene, perhaps due to a read error. The V gene is TRBV7-2, the J gene TRBJ1-2; TRBD1 matches 7 bases. This CDR3 region has 13 residues. CDR1 is SGHTA, CDR2 FQGNSA, per germline. CDR3 sequence: CAGSPGQRYGYTF. Here the CDR3 DNA reads TGTGCCGGCAGCCCGGGACAGCGATATGGCTACACCTTC.

This clone was seen only once. J is TRBJ2-1 and V is TRBV21-1; the table's D call TRBD2 went unverified against the DNA. TRBV21-1 is listed as a pseudogene. The CDR3 has 14 residues. CDR3 coding DNA: TGTGCCAGCATCTCAAGGGCTAGCAGAAATGAGCAGTTCTTC. Its translation is CASISRASRNEQFF.

This rearrangement joins TRBV2 to TRBJ1-2; D call uncertain. The length of the CDR3 is 15 residues. V dropped 3 bases and J dropped 4 bases, with 15 bases sitting between them. CDR1 and CDR2 (germline): SNHLY, FYNNEI. The CDR3 DNA follows: TGTGCCAGCAGTGATCGGGTCGGATTACTCTATGGCTACACCTTC. It is translated as CASSDRVGLLYGYTF.